This T cell receptor beta chain was retrieved from a study of T-cell reconstitution after alpha-beta-depleted transplantation in children. Broader study findings: Reportedly, only several hundred clones from non-depleted graft cells drove alpha-beta T-cell counts at about two months.

On this clonotype: The antigen is unknown.

V was shortened by 5 bases and J by 4 bases, with 11 bases between the two germline ends. The CDR3 runs 14 residues. Unique molecular identifiers were incorporated into the prepared TCRbeta library. TCRdb re-called the PCR reads with MiXCR, one entry per CDR3 protein. Of 280,000 or so distinct CDR3 sequences in the sample, around 10% were seen once. V and J are TRBV12-3 or TRBV12-4 and TRBJ2-2, with no clear D. The sequence was obtained from a male patient aged 2 to 10 who had a stem cell transplant for chronic granulomatous disease, so the T cells may come from the graft donor. This sample comprised peripheral blood, obtained 180 days after TCRalphabeta/CD19-depleted stem cell transplant. In nucleotides, the CDR3 is TGTGCCAGCAGTCTAGGCGCAATCACCGGGGAGCTGTTTTTT. Amino acids: CASSLGAITGELFF.